This T cell receptor (beta chain) was documented in a study of blood T cells in healthy people across ages. The second PCR ran roughly 6 to 11 cycles with a sample-barcoded 5' primer and J-beta primers. TCRdb re-called the 5' RACE reads with MiXCR, one entry per CDR3 protein. The profile shows some 1.4 million distinct CDR3 sequences, 42% of them singletons. In germline, CDR1 is DFQATT, CDR2 SNEGSKA (reference sequence). The CDR3 length is 18 residues. The germline V and J ends were trimmed by 0 bases and 1 base, with 19 bases remaining between them. Sequenced material: blood. The receptor was isolated from a woman between 18 and 29 years old in good health. This chain connects TRBV20-1 to TRBJ2-4, with D perhaps matching TRBD2 (5 bases). The CDR3 reads CSARDSAPLTVAKNIQYF. The CDR3 DNA follows: TGCAGTGCTAGAGATAGCGCGCCCCTCACAGTGGCCAAAAACATTCAGTACTTC.